This section outlines one TCR beta chain sequence together with its context. A much larger clone lies one base from this, so it may be a read error. A minimum of 6 micrograms of total RNA was extracted per sample. These data originate in a study of blood T cells in healthy people across ages. In germline, CDR1 is MDHEN, CDR2 SYDVKM. This CDR3 spans 12 amino acids. Trimming cost V 11 bases and J 13 bases; bases outside gene matches: 11. Combining a sample-barcoded 5' primer with a J-beta primer mix, a second PCR ran for about 6 to 11 cycles. In TCRdb, the 5' RACE reads were re-called with MiXCR into one record per CDR3 protein. The table records roughly 900,000 distinct CDR3 sequences, about 30% of them present only once.

The receptor's source is an elderly woman in good health. The chain has TRBV28 and TRBJ2-4, with TRBD1 matching 10 bases. The sample comprised blood. The CDR3 here is CAVSRDRGGQYF. DNA for the CDR3: TGTGCCGTTAGCCGGGACAGGGGTGGGCAGTACTTC.